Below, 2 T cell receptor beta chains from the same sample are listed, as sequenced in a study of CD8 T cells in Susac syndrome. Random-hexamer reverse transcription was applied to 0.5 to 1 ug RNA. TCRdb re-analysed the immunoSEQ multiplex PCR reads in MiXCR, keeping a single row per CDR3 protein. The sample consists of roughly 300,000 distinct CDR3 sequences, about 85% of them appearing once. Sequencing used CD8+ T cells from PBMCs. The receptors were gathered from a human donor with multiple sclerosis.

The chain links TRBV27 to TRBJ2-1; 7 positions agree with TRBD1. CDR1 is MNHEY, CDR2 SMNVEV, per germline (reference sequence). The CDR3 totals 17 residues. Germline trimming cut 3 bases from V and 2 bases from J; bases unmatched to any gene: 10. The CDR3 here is CASSLAKTGLTYNEQFF. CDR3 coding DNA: TGTGCCAGCAGTTTGGCGAAGACAGGGCTAACCTACAATGAGCAGTTCTTC.

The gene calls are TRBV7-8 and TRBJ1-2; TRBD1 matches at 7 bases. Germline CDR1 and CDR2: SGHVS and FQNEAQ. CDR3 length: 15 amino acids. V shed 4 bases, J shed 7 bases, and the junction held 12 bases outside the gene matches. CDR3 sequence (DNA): TGTGCCAGCAGCTCAATTAATACAGGGGAGGTTGGCTACACCTTC. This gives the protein CASSSINTGEVGYTF. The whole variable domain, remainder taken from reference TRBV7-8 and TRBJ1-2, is GAGVSQSPRYKVAKRGQDVALRCDPISGHVSLFWYQQALGQGPEFLTYFQNEAQLDKSGLPSDRFFAERPEGSVSTLKIQRTQQEDSAVYLCASSSINTGEVGYTFGSGTRLTVV.